A selection of T cell receptor beta chains follows, all from one sample in a study of blood T cell repertoires in COVID-19. The repertoire was sequenced with immunoSEQ multiplex PCR; TCRdb's copy has only in-frame clones and lacks some. This table has around 140,000 clones, 88% appearing once. The sequencing input was peripheral blood. These receptors came from a man aged 70-80 years with acute or convalescent COVID-19. The CDR3 runs from the conserved cysteine through the conserved F or W. D genes are given only for firm matches. Size tells how often a clone was seen (once, few, many) or the class of an expanded clone, and some rows leave it out.

TRBD1	TRBV3-1/TRBV3-2	TRBJ1-1	once	CASSHLQGTTEAFF	TGTGCCAGCAGCCATTTACAGGGGACCACTGAAGCTTTCTTT
NA	TRBV7-9	TRBJ2-3	NA	CASSSHGGPDTQYF	TGTGCCAGCAGCTCCCATGGGGGCCCAGATACGCAGTATTTT
NA	TRBV6-2/TRBV6-3	TRBJ2-5	few	CASSYSETGVETQYF	TGTGCCAGCAGTTACTCGGAGACAGGAGTCGAGACCCAGTACTTC
TRBD1	TRBV13	TRBJ2-1	NA	CASSSRGHTEQFF	TGTGCCAGCTCCAGCAGGGGGCATACTGAGCAGTTCTTC
NA	TRBV6-5	TRBJ2-7	NA	CASSYGHRSYEQYF	TGTGCCAGCAGTTACGGGCATCGCTCCTACGAGCAGTACTTC
TRBD1	TRBV11-2	TRBJ2-7	NA	CASSLDTGQGEQYF	TGTGCCAGCAGCTTAGATACGGGACAGGGCGAGCAGTACTTC
TRBD2	TRBV5-1	TRBJ2-1	NA	CASRPRLAGGAGNEQFF	TGCGCCAGCAGGCCGAGACTAGCGGGAGGGGCCGGCAATGAGCAGTTCTTC
TRBD1	TRBV28	TRBJ1-5	once	CASCVWDRVRNQPQHF	TGTGCCAGCTGTGTGTGGGACAGGGTTCGCAATCAGCCCCAGCATTTT
NA	TRBV3-1/TRBV3-2	TRBJ1-2	few	CASSQGRSYGYTF	TGTGCCAGCAGCCAAGGCAGAAGCTATGGCTACACCTTC
TRBD2	TRBV28	TRBJ2-7	once	CASSKGTSGTYEQYF	TGTGCCAGCAGTAAAGGGACTAGCGGAACCTACGAGCAGTACTTC
TRBD1	TRBV6-1	TRBJ2-2	NA	CASSDTGGSTGELFF	TGTGCCAGCAGTGATACAGGGGGTAGCACCGGGGAGCTGTTTTTT
NA	TRBV7-3	TRBJ2-2	once	CASSPTTALTGELFF	TGTGCCAGCAGCCCCACGACAGCTCTCACCGGGGAGCTGTTTTTT
TRBD1	TRBV28	TRBJ2-5	NA	CASSFFGTEETQYF	TGTGCCAGCAGTTTCTTTGGGACAGAAGAGACCCAGTACTTC
TRBD1	TRBV5-1	TRBJ1-1	NA	CASSLSGGYTEAFF	TGCGCCAGCAGCTTATCAGGGGGATATACTGAAGCTTTCTTT
TRBD2	TRBV7-9	TRBJ2-3	NA	CASSPDKSGRVDTQYF	TGTGCCAGCAGCCCGGATAAAAGCGGGAGGGTGGATACGCAGTATTTT
TRBD1	TRBV11-1	TRBJ2-7	once	CASSLRGGTGAEQYF	TGTGCCAGCAGCTTACGTGGCGGGACAGGAGCCGAGCAGTACTTC
TRBD1	TRBV7-9	TRBJ1-1	NA	CASSPQQGEGTEAFF	TGTGCCAGCAGCCCCCAACAGGGGGAGGGCACTGAAGCTTTCTTT
NA	TRBV7-9	TRBJ2-7	NA	CASSPGGPYEQYF	TGTGCCAGCAGCCCGGGGGGCCCCTACGAGCAGTACTTC
NA	TRBV5-4	TRBJ2-3	NA	CASSLSTIFRTDTQYF	TGTGCCAGCAGCTTGAGCACTATCTTCCGCACAGATACGCAGTATTTT
TRBD2	TRBV19	TRBJ2-1	once	CASSTPSGSRNEQFF	TGTGCCAGTAGTACTCCTAGCGGGAGTAGGAATGAGCAGTTCTTC
NA	TRBV2	TRBJ2-1	NA	CASTVRNEQFF	TGTGCCAGCACGGTGCGGAATGAGCAGTTCTTC
NA	TRBV2	TRBJ2-2	NA	CASSGAEGLNTGELFF	TGTGCCAGCAGTGGGGCCGAAGGCTTAAACACCGGGGAGCTGTTTTTT
TRBD1	TRBV2	TRBJ2-2	NA	CASNGQGTGELFF	TGTGCCAGCAATGGACAGGGAACCGGGGAGCTGTTTTTT
TRBD1	TRBV6-1	TRBJ2-3	once	CASSDIRDRHTDTQYF	TGTGCCAGCAGTGACATCCGGGACAGGCACACAGATACGCAGTATTTT
NA	TRBV4-1	TRBJ2-5	NA	CASSQEPARETQYF	TGCGCCAGCAGCCAAGAACCAGCGAGAGAGACCCAGTACTTC
TRBD1	TRBV6-5	TRBJ2-7	NA	CASRTGQGYEQYF	TGTGCCAGCAGGACGGGACAGGGCTACGAGCAGTACTTC
NA	TRBV28	TRBJ1-1	NA	CASSLIRTRTKAFF	TGTGCCAGCAGTCTTATCCGGACTCGCACTAAAGCTTTCTTT
NA	TRBV3-1/TRBV3-2	TRBJ2-4	NA	CASSQAGLAKNIQYF	TGTGCCAGCAGCCAAGCGGGACTAGCCAAAAACATTCAGTACTTC
NA	TRBV5-1	TRBJ2-5	NA	CASSSSGEETQYF	TGCGCCAGCAGCTCATCAGGGGAGGAGACCCAGTACTTC
NA	TRBV28	TRBJ1-5	NA	CASSFTRQLSNQPQHF	TGTGCCAGCAGTTTTACGAGGCAGCTTAGCAATCAGCCCCAGCATTTT
TRBD1	TRBV7-8	TRBJ2-5	NA	CASSFGQGYQETQYF	TGTGCCAGCAGCTTTGGACAGGGGTACCAAGAGACCCAGTACTTC
TRBD1	TRBV5-4	TRBJ2-3	NA	CASSSRQGANTQYF	TGTGCCAGCAGCAGTCGACAGGGGGCGAATACGCAGTATTTT
NA	TRBV5-1	TRBJ1-2	NA	CASSLDAQGSTSGYTF	TGCGCCAGCAGCTTGGATGCACAGGGAAGCACAAGCGGCTACACCTTC
NA	TRBV5-6	TRBJ1-2	NA	CASSFEGGNYGYTF	TGTGCCAGCAGCTTTGAGGGAGGGAACTATGGCTACACCTTC
TRBD1	TRBV15	TRBJ1-5	NA	CATSAGGMNSNQPQHF	TGTGCCACCAGCGCAGGGGGGATGAATAGCAATCAGCCCCAGCATTTT
NA	TRBV5-1	TRBJ1-4	NA	CASSLARSGEKLFF	TGCGCCAGCAGCTTGGCCCGGAGTGGGGAAAAACTGTTTTTT
NA	TRBV7-2	TRBJ2-2	NA	CASSSYDRKGYTGELFF	TGTGCCAGCAGCTCATATGACAGGAAAGGATACACCGGGGAGCTGTTTTTT
NA	TRBV20-1	TRBJ1-2	once	CSALTGDGYTF	TGCAGTGCCCTGACAGGAGATGGCTACACCTTC
NA	TRBV7-9	TRBJ1-1	NA	CASSLTTEAFF	TGTGCCAGCAGCCTAACGACTGAAGCTTTCTTT
NA	TRBV5-1	TRBJ2-7	NA	CASSLDRSSYEQYF	TGCGCCAGCAGCTTGGACAGGTCCTCCTACGAGCAGTACTTC
TRBD1	TRBV19	TRBJ1-5	NA	CASSIHTGTDSNQPQHF	TGTGCCAGTAGTATCCACACAGGGACAGACAGTAATCAGCCCCAGCATTTT
NA	TRBV15	TRBJ1-1	NA	CATQGLIDTEAFF	TGTGCCACTCAGGGATTGATTGACACTGAAGCTTTCTTT
NA	TRBV27	TRBJ1-6	NA	CASSLRGSNSPLHF	TGTGCCAGCAGTTTACGAGGGTCTAATTCACCCCTCCACTTT
TRBD1	TRBV27	TRBJ2-5	NA	CASSLSGTGGQETQYF	TGTGCCAGCAGTTTATCAGGGACAGGGGGCCAAGAGACCCAGTACTTC
NA	TRBV7-6	TRBJ2-6	once	CASSLESLSGANVLTF	TGTGCCAGCAGCTTAGAAAGCCTATCTGGGGCCAACGTCCTGACTTTC
NA	TRBV19	TRBJ2-1	few	CASSLRNEQFF	TGTGCCAGTAGTTTGCGTAATGAGCAGTTCTTC
TRBD1	TRBV5-1	TRBJ1-1	NA	CASSRTGGVLNTEAFF	TGCGCCAGCAGTCGGACAGGGGGCGTCTTGAACACTGAAGCTTTCTTT
TRBD1	TRBV3-1/TRBV3-2	TRBJ1-2	NA	CASSLRGRGWGYTF	TGTGCCAGCAGCCTAAGGGGGCGTGGATGGGGCTACACCTTC
NA	TRBV6-1	TRBJ1-2	NA	CASSDSGGYTF	TGTGCCAGCAGTGATTCCGGGGGCTACACCTTC
TRBD2	TRBV3-1/TRBV3-2	TRBJ2-5	NA	CASSQESLAEETQYF	TGTGCCAGCAGCCAAGAAAGTCTAGCGGAAGAGACCCAGTACTTC
NA	TRBV5-1	TRBJ1-6	NA	CASRGGESYNSPLHF	TGCGCCAGCAGGGGAGGGGAATCCTATAATTCACCCCTCCACTTT
NA	TRBV28	TRBJ2-1	NA	CASSLSGAYNEQFF	TGTGCCAGCAGTTTGAGCGGAGCCTACAATGAGCAGTTCTTC
NA	TRBV3-1/TRBV3-2	TRBJ1-2	NA	CASSPGTSNYGYTF	TGTGCCAGCAGCCCGGGGACATCTAACTATGGCTACACCTTC
TRBD2	TRBV4-1	TRBJ2-3	once	CASSLAGGRTDTQYF	TGCGCCAGCAGCCTAGCGGGAGGGCGCACAGATACGCAGTATTTT
TRBD1	TRBV7-8	TRBJ2-3	NA	CASSLDRGADTQYF	TGTGCCAGCAGCTTAGACAGGGGCGCAGATACGCAGTATTTT
TRBD1	TRBV5-1	TRBJ1-6	NA	CASSLGDRDNSPLHF	TGCGCCAGCAGCTTGGGCGACAGGGATAATTCACCCCTCCACTTT
NA	TRBV6-6	TRBJ1-5	NA	CASSRGAVPGQPQHF	TGTGCCAGCAGCCGCGGGGCAGTCCCGGGCCAGCCCCAGCATTTT